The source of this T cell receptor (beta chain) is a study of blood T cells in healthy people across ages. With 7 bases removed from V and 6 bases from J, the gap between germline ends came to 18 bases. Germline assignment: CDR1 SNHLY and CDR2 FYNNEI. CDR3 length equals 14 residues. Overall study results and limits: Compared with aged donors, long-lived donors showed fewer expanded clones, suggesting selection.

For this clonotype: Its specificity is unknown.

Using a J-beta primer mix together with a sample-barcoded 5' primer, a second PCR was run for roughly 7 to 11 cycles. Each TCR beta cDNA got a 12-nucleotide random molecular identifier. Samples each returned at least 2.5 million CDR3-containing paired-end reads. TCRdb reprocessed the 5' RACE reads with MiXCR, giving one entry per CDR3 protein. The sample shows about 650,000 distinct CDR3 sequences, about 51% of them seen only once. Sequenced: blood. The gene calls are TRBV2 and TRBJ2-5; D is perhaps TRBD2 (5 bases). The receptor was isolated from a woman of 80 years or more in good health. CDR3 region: CASTTLAGSQTQYF. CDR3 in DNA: TGTGCCAGCACCACCCTTGCGGGTAGCCAGACCCAGTACTTC.